This TCR beta chain was obtained from a study of blood T cell repertoires in COVID-19. Study at large: There were acute and convalescent COVID-19 samples, and they came from the United States, Italy and Spain.

Profiled with immunoSEQ multiplex PCR; TCRdb holds only in-frame clones, not every one. Of roughly 200,000 clones listed, 86% are singletons. CDR1 SGHRS and CDR2 YFSETQ come from the germline V gene. The length of the CDR3 is 12 residues. Trimming left V 0 bases short and J 12 bases short, with 13 bases between. The specimen sequenced was PBMCs or T cells enriched from blood (not recorded which). This TCR came from a middle-aged man with acute COVID-19. J is TRBJ2-7 and V is TRBV5-1; D possibly corresponds to TRBD1 (6 bases). The CDR3 region is CASSLDRVEVYF. CDR3 in DNA: TGCGCCAGCAGCTTGGACAGGGTAGAAGTGTACTTC. Together with reference TRBV5-1 and TRBJ2-7, the CDR3 gives the full variable domain: KAGVTQTPRYLIKTRGQQVTLSCSPISGHRSVSWYQQTPGQGLQFLFEYFSETQRNKGNFPGRFSGRQFSNSRSEMNVSTLELGDSALYLCASSLDRVEVYFGPGTRLTVT.